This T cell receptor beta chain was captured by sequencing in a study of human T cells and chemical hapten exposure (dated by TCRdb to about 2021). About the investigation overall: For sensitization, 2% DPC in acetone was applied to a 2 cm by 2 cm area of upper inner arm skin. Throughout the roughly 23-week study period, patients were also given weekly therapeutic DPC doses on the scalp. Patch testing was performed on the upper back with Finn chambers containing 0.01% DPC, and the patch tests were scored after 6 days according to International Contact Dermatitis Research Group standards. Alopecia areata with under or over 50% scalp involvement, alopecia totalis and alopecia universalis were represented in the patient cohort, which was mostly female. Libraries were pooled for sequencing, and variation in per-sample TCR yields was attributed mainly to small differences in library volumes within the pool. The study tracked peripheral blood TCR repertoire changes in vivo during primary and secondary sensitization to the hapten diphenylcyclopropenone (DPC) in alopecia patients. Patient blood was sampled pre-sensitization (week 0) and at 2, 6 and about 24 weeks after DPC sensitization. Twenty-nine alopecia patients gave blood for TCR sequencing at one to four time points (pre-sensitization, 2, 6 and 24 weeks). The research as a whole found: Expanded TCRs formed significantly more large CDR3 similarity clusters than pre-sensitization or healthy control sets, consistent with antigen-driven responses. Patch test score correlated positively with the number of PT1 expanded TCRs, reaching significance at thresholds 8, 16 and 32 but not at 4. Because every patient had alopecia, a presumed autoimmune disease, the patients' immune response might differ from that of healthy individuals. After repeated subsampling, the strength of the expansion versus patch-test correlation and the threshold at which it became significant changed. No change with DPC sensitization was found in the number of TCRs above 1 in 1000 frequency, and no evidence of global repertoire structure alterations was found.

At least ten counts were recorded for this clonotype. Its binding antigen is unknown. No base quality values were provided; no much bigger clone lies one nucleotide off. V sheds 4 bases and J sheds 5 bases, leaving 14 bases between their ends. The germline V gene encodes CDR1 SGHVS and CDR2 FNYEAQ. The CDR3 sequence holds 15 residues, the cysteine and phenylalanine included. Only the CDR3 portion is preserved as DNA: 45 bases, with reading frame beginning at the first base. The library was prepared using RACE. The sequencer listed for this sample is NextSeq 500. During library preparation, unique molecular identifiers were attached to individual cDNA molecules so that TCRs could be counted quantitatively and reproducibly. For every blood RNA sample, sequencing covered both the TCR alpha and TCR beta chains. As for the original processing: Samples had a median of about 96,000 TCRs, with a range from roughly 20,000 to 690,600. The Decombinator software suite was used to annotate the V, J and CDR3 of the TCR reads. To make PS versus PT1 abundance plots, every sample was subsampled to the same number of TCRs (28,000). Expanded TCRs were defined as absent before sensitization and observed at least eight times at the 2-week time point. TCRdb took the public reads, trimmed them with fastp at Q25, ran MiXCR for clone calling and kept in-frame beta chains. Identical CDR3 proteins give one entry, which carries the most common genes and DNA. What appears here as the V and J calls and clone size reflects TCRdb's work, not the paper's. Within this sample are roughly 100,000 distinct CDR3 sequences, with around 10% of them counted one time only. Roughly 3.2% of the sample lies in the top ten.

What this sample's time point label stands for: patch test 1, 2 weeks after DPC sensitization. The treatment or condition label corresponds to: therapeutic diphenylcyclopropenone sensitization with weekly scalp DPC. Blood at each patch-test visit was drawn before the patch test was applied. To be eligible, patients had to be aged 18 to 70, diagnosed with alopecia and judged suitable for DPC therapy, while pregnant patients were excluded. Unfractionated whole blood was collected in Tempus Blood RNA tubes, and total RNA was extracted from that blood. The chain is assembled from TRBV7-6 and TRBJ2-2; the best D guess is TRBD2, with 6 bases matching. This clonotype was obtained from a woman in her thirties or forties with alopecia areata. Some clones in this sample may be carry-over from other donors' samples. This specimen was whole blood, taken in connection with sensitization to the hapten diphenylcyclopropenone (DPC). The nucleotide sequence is TGTGCCAGCAGCTCTAGCGCCGCGGGAACCGGGGAGCTGTTTTTT. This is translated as CASSSSAAGTGELFF.